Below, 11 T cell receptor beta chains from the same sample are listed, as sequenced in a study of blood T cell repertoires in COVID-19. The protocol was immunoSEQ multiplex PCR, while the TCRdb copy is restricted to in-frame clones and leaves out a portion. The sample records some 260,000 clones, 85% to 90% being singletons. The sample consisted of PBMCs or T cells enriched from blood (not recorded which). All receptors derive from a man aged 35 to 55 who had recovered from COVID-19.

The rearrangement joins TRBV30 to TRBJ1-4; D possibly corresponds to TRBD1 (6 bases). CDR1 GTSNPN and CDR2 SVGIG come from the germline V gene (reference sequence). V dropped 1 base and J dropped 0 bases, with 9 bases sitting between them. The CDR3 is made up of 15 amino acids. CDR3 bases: TGTGCCTGGAGTGAGAAGGGGGCAACTAATGAAAAACTGTTTTTT. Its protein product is CAWSEKGATNEKLFF.

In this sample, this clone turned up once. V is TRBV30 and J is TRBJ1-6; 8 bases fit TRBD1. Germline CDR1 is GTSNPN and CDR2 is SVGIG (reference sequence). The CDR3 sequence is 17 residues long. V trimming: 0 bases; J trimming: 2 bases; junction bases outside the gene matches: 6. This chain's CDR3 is CAWSVHRTGPYNSPLHF. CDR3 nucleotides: TGTGCCTGGAGTGTACATAGGACAGGGCCCTATAATTCACCCCTCCACTTT.

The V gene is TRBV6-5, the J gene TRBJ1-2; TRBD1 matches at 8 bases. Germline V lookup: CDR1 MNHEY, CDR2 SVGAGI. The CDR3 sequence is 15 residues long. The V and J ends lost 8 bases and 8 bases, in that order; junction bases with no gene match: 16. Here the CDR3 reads CASRHRTGFRRGYTF. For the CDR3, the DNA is TGTGCCAGCCGCCACCGGACAGGGTTTCGGCGGGGCTACACCTTC.

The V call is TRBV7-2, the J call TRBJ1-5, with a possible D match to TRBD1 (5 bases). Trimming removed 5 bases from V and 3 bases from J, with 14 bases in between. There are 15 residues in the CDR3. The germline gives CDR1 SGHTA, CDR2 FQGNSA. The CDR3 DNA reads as TGTGCCAGCAGCGTACAACAGGTTTTCAATCAGCCCCAGCATTTT. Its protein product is CASSVQQVFNQPQHF.

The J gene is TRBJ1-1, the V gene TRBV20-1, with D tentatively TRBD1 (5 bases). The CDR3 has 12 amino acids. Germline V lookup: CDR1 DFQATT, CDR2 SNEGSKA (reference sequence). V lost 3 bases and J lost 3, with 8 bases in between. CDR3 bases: TGCAGTGCTAGTCAGGGTTACACTGAAGCTTTCTTT. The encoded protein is CSASQGYTEAFF.

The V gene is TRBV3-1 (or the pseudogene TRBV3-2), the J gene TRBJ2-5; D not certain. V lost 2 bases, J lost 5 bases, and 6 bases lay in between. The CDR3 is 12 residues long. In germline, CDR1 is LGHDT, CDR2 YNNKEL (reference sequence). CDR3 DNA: TGTGCCAGCAGCCAACCTTTGGAGACCCAGTACTTC. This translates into CASSQPLETQYF.

CDR3 sequence (DNA): TGTGCCAGCAGCCTACTAGCGGGACGGAAAGAGACCCAGTACTTC. It codes for CASSLLAGRKETQYF. J is TRBJ2-5 and V is TRBV11-2, with 10 positions matching TRBD2. Per the germline V gene, CDR1 is SGHAT and CDR2 is FQNNGV. The V and J ends lost 5 bases and 3 bases, in that order; junction bases with no gene match: 6. The CDR3 runs to 15 residues.

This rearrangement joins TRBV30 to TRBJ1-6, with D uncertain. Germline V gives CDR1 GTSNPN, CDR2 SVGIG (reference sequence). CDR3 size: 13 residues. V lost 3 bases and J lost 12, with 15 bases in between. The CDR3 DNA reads TGTGCCTGGAGCCCGGAGGGCCGCCAACCCCTCCACTTT. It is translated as CAWSPEGRQPLHF.

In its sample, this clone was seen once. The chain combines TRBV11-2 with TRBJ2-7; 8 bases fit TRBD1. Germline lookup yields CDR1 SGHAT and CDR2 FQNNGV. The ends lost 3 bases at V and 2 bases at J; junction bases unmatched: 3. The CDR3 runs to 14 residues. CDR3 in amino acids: CASSFGTGTYEQYF. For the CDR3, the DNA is TGTGCCAGCAGCTTCGGGACAGGCACCTACGAGCAGTACTTC.

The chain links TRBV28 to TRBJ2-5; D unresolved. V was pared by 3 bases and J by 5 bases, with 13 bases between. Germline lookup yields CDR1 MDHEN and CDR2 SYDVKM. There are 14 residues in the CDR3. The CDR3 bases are TGTGCCAGCAGTTTTATATCCAACGGGGAGACCCAGTACTTC. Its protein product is CASSFISNGETQYF.

Here the CDR3 reads CATSVTAGSSYNEQFF. The CDR3 coding sequence is TGTGCCACCAGCGTGACGGCGGGGAGCTCCTACAATGAGCAGTTCTTC. The V call is TRBV15, the J call TRBJ2-1; maybe TRBD2 (6 bases). This CDR3 spans 16 amino acids. V lost 5 bases and J 0 bases, leaving 14 bases between the germline ends. Germline loops: CDR1 LNHNV, CDR2 YYDKDF (reference sequence).